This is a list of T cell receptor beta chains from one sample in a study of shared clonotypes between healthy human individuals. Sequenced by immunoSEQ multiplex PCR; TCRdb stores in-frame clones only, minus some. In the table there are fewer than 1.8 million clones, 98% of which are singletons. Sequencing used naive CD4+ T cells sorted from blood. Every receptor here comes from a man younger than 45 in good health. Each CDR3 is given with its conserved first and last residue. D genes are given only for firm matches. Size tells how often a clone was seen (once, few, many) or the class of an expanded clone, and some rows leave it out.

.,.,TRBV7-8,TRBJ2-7,TGTGCCAGCAGCTTAGCTCCGGACATCCCCTACGAGCAGTACTTC,CASSLAPDIPYEQYF
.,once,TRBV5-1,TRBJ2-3,TGCGCCAGCAGCTTGGAAGGGGGTAGCACAGATACGCAGTATTTT,CASSLEGGSTDTQYF
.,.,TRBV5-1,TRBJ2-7,TGCGCCAGCAGCTTGGTGACAGACTACGAGCAGTACTTC,CASSLVTDYEQYF
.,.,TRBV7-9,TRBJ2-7,TGTGCCAGCAGCGCTCGGCGTCCCAGGGGCTCGGAGCAGTACTTC,CASSARRPRGSEQYF
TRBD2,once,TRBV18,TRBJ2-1,TGTGCCAGCTCACCCTTAGGACTAGCGGGTTCATGGGAGCAGTTCTTC,CASSPLGLAGSWEQFF
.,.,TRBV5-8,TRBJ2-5,TGTGCCAGCAGCCCGGGACACCCACAAGAGACCCAGTACTTC,CASSPGHPQETQYF
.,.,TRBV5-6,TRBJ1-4,TGTGCCAGCAGCTATGGACCCTCAGGAGAAAAACTGTTTTTT,CASSYGPSGEKLFF
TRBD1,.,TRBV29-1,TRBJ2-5,TGCAGCGTGACCGGGACAGGCGGATGGACCCAGTACTTC,CSVTGTGGWTQYF
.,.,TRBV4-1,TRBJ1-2,TGCGCCAGCAGCCAATCCTCGGGCCTTTATGGCTACACCTTC,CASSQSSGLYGYTF
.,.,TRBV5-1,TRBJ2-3,TGCGCCAGCAGCCAAGGCCCGGACAGCCCAGATACGCAGTATTTT,CASSQGPDSPDTQYF
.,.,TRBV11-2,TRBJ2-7,TGTGCCAGCAGCTTAGTCGTGGGGCCGGGGTACGAGCAGTACTTC,CASSLVVGPGYEQYF
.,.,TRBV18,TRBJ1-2,TGTGCCAGCTCACCGAGGGACGAATTAAATGGCTACACCTTC,CASSPRDELNGYTF
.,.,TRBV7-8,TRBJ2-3,TGTGCCAGCAGCTTAGAAGTGCGGCTGGCAGATACGCAGTATTTT,CASSLEVRLADTQYF
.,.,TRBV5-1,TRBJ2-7,TGCGCCAGCAGCCTAGGACAGTACGAGCAGTACTTC,CASSLGQYEQYF
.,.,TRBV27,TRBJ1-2,TGTGCCAGCAGTTTCTCCGGGGGCAGCTATGGCTACACCTTC,CASSFSGGSYGYTF